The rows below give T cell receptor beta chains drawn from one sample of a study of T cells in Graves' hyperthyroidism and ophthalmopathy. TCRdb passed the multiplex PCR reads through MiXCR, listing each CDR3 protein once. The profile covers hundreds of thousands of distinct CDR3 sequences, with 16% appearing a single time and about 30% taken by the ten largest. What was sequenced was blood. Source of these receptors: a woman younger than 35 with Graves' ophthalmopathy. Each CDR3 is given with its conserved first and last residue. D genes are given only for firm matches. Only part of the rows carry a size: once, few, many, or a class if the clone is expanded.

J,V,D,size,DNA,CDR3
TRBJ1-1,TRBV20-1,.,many,TGCAGTGCTAGAAATGACGGGTACACTGAAGCTTTCTTT,CSARNDGYTEAFF
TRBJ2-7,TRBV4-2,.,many,TGTGCCAGCAGCCAAAAGGACAAGACCTACGAGCAGTACTTC,CASSQKDKTYEQYF
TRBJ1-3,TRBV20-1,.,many,TGCAGTGCTAGAGAAGGAGCCAGTCATGGAAACACCATATATTTT,CSAREGASHGNTIYF
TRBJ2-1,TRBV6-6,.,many,TGTGCCAGCAGTTACGGCGCTACCTACAATGAGCAGTTCTTC,CASSYGATYNEQFF
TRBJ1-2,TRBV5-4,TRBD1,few,TGTGCCAGCAGCTTGGTAGGACAGGCCTATGGCTACACCTTC,CASSLVGQAYGYTF
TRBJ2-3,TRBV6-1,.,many,TGTGCCAGCGGAAGGACAGTCCTCACAGATACGCAGTATTTT,CASGRTVLTDTQYF
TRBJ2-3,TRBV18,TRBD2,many,TGTGCCAGCTCACCGAGTGCGGGGGGCCCCACAGATACGCAGTATTTT,CASSPSAGGPTDTQYF
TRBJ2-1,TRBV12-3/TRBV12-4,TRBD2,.,TGTGCCAGCAGTCCTACGACTAGCGGGAGGTATGAGCAGTTCTTC,CASSPTTSGRYEQFF
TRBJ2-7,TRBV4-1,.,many,TGCGCCAGCAGCCCGGGACTTAGGGTTCACGAGCAGTACTTC,CASSPGLRVHEQYF
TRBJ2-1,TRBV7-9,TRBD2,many,TGTGCCAGCAGCCCGCGACCGGGACTAGGGGGTGAGCAGTTCTTC,CASSPRPGLGGEQFF
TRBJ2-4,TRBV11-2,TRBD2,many,TGTGCCAGCAGTCGGGAGGAAAACATTCAGTACTTC,CASSREENIQYF
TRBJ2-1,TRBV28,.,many,TGTGCCAGCACCACTCCCCAGACCAATGAGCAGTTCTTC,CASTTPQTNEQFF
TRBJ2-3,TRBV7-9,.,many,TGTGCCAGCAGCTTATTCCCGGGAGACTCACGAAGCACAGATACGCAGTATTTT,CASSLFPGDSRSTDTQYF
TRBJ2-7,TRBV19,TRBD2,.,TGTGCCAGTAGTGATGGGACGGGAGGGTCCTACGAGCAGTACTTC,CASSDGTGGSYEQYF
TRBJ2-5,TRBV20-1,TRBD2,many,TGCAGTGCCCCCCGGAGCGGGAGTAGAGAGACCCAGTACTTC,CSAPRSGSRETQYF
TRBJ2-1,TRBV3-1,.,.,TGTGCCAGCAGCCAAGATAGGGGATCATACAATGAGCAGTTCTTC,CASSQDRGSYNEQFF
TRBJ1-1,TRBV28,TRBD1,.,TGTGCCAGCAGTCCCGGGACAGGGGGCACGAACACTGAAGCTTTCTTT,CASSPGTGGTNTEAFF
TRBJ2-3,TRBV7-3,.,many,TGTGCCAGCAGCTTCGGACGGGGCACAGATACGCAGTATTTT,CASSFGRGTDTQYF
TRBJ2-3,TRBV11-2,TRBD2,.,TGTGCCAGCAGCCTAGGACTAGCGAGTCCAGATACGCAGTATTTT,CASSLGLASPDTQYF
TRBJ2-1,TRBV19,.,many,TGTGCCAGTAGTATGTCACAGGCGATTTACAATGAGCAGTTCTTC,CASSMSQAIYNEQFF
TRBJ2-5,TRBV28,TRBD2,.,TGTGCCAGCACGGGGGTGGGACTAGCGGGGTTGGAGACCCAGTACTTC,CASTGVGLAGLETQYF
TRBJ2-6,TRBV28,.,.,TGTGCCAGCAGTTTAATGGGGTCTGGGGCCAACGTCCTGACTTTC,CASSLMGSGANVLTF
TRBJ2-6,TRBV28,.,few,TGTGCCAGCACTCCCTTAACCTCTGGGGCCAACGTCCTGACTTTC,CASTPLTSGANVLTF
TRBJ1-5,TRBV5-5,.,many,TGTGCCAGCAGCTTGGGCCCAAATAGCAATCAGCCCCAGCATTTT,CASSLGPNSNQPQHF
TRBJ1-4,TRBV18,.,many,TGTGCCAGCTCACCACTTCTCAGGCTTAATGAAAAACTGTTTTTT,CASSPLLRLNEKLFF
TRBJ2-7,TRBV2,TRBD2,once,TGTGCCAGCAGCGCCGGGACTAGGGTCTACGAGCAGTACTTC,CASSAGTRVYEQYF